This T cell receptor (beta chain) emerged from a study of blood T cell repertoires in COVID-19. On the study more broadly: Samples taken during acute and convalescent COVID-19 were collected in the United States, Italy and Spain.

Per the authors' pipeline: Nucleated cell number was recorded as an estimate derived from reference gene primer amplification. Libraries were prepared by immunoSEQ multiplex PCR; TCRdb keeps only in-frame clonotypes and omits some of them. V, J and clone size were drawn from that table, and D and trimming were deduced from the DNA. The sample has 100,000 to 150,000 clones; around 81% are singletons. Only a few counts were recorded for this clone. One Seattle source followed patients from active infection through their disease course. V was clipped by 3 bases and J by 0 bases, with 21 bases between them. The CDR3 has 19 amino acids. Per the germline V gene, CDR1 is SGDLS and CDR2 is YYNGEE.

Sequenced sample: peripheral blood. The rearrangement links TRBV9 to TRBJ1-4; a weak D match, TRBD1 (5 bases). The sequence derives from a man aged 25 to 45 with COVID-19, enrolled during active disease. CDR3 protein: CASSGNPDSVLTTNEKLFF. The CDR3 DNA follows: TGTGCCAGCAGCGGGAACCCAGACAGCGTATTAACAACTAATGAAAAACTGTTTTTT.